This T cell receptor (beta chain) stems from a study of OX40 agonist ivuxolimab in advanced cancers. Some background on the complete study: Ivuxolimab was a fully human IgG2 agonistic monoclonal antibody targeting the costimulatory receptor OX40 (CD134). Peripheral TCRbeta sequencing was intended to test whether TCR sequence diversity was altered and clonal T-cell expansion was caused by ivuxolimab. The paper reports the monotherapy dose-escalation portion (N of about 47 patients) of the phase I ivuxolimab trial. Of the roughly 52 dose-escalation patients, hepatocellular carcinoma was present in approximately 20, melanoma in around 15, renal cell carcinoma in 9 and head and neck cancer in 9. Three dose-escalation patients achieved partial responses, one with hepatocellular carcinoma and two with cutaneous melanoma. The dose-escalation cohort was roughly 83% male with a mean age of 60 years, ranging from about 20 to 85. Intravenous ivuxolimab was administered to patients every 2 weeks at six dose levels: 0.01, 0.1, 0.3, 1.5, 3 and 10 mg/kg. Prior anti-PD-1, anti-PD-L1 or anti-CTLA-4 therapy was permitted, and 40% to 50% of dose-escalation patients had received checkpoint inhibitors. Study-wide conclusions, independent of this receptor: In the 0.1-3.0 mg/kg groups, partial responders were among the patients with the lowest normalized peripheral clonal expansion, particularly in CD8+ T cells. Which antigens the clonally expanded peripheral T cells were specific for was not determined. At doses of 0.1 to 3.0 mg/kg, clonal expansion of both CD4+ and CD8+ blood T cells was observed from baseline to week 6. Low levels of normalized T-cell clonal expansion were also seen in some patients who did not respond. On average, CD8+ T cells showed more expanded clones than CD4+ T cells after ivuxolimab.

Worth noting for this clone: No cognate antigen has been identified for it. Base qualities were left out, and no much larger clone turns up one base away.

Patients with autoimmune disease history or receiving systemic immunosuppression were excluded from the trial. In every dose cohort, peripheral blood was drawn for TCR sequencing at baseline, cycle 4 day 1, and cycle 7 day 1. The samples were drawn from a first-in-human, open-label, multicenter phase I dose-escalation trial of ivuxolimab. Adults with locally advanced or metastatic head and neck squamous cell, hepatocellular, melanoma or renal cell carcinoma were enrolled in the trial. Before TCR sequencing, CD4+ and CD8+ T cells were separately sorted from peripheral blood. To sequence the TCRbeta CDR3 region, genomic DNA was isolated from the sorted cells. The immunoSEQ Assay was used to sequence the TCRbeta CDR3 regions. TCRdb took this table from immuneACCESS and kept in-frame rearrangements with V and J called. Such tables lack part of the clones; where checked against another copy, unresolved V genes explain under half of the gap, and the rest is unexplained. For this sample there are roughly 80,000 clones; around 86% appear just once. The ten largest make up 0.5% to 0.85% of the sample.

CDR1 is given as SQVTM and CDR2 as ANQGSEA, both from the germline V gene. The V end loses 8 bases and the J end loses 4 bases, and a stretch of 17 bases separates them. From the cysteine through the phenylalanine, the CDR3 covers 13 amino acids. The retained sequence is limited to the CDR3, 39 bases, with the frame set at the first base. This TCR came from an adult with an advanced solid tumor such as melanoma, head and neck, liver or kidney cancer. Material: CD4+ or CD8+ T cells sorted from blood, obtained in a trial of the OX40 agonist ivuxolimab. The chain joins TRBV29-1 to TRBJ1-1; TRBD1 could be the D gene, as 5 bases match. At the DNA level, the sequence is TGCAGCACACGAACTTGGGGGGGCACTGAAGCTTTCTTT. It specifies CSTRTWGGTEAFF.